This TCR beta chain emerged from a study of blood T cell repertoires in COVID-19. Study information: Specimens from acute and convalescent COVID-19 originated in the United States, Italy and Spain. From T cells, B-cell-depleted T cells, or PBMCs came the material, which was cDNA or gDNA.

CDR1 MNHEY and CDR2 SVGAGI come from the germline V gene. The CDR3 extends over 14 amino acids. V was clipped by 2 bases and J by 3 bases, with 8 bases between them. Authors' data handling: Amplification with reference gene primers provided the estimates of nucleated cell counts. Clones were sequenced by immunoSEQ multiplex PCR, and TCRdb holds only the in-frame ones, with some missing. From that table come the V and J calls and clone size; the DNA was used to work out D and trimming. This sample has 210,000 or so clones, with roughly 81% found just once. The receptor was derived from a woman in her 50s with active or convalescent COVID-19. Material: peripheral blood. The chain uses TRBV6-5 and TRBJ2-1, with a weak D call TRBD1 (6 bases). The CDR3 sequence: CASSYDRLYNEQFF. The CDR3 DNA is TGTGCCAGCAGTTACGACAGGCTCTACAATGAGCAGTTCTTC.